A single T cell receptor beta chain is shown here with its context. This record comes from a study of blood T cell repertoires in COVID-19. Study details: Spain, Italy and the United States supplied samples that represented acute and convalescent COVID-19.

In the original workflow: Estimated nucleated cell counts came from reference gene primer amplification. Sequencing used immunoSEQ multiplex PCR; TCRdb keeps in-frame clones, though not all of them. V and J calls and clone size are copied from that table; D and trimming were computed from the DNA. The table includes roughly 25,000 clones, 72% detected once. The V gene lost 8 bases and the J gene lost 6 bases, with 14 bases spanning the gap. This CDR3 spans 13 amino acids. Germline-derived CDR1 and CDR2 are KGHSH and LQKENI. The sequence came from a woman of 80 years or more with acute or convalescent COVID-19. This chain uses TRBV18 with TRBJ2-1; D is possibly TRBD2 (5 bases). The source material was peripheral blood. The CDR3, as DNA: TGTGCCAGCCAAAAAAGCGGAATCAATGAGCAGTTCTTC. It codes for CASQKSGINEQFF.